The 27 T cell receptor beta chains below come from one sample, sequenced in a study of CD8+CD57+ T cells in acquired aplastic anemia. Genomic DNA acted as the template from which TCR beta VDJ combination and CDR3 sequence profiling were carried out. From the reads, TCRdb called clonotypes with MiXCR, one entry per CDR3 protein. The table lists 120,000 or so distinct CDR3 sequences, over 30% of them singletons. CD8+CD57+ cell expansion, shown by flow cytometry, had occurred in the patients selected for sequencing. Sequenced input: sorted CD4+, CD8+, or CD8+CD57+ T cells (not recorded which) from PBMCs. Receptors originate from a human donor with aplastic anemia.

In the case of this clonotype: Germline is not matched at one junction end, which may reflect a read error. The V and J genes are TRBV12-3 or TRBV12-4 and TRBJ1-2; a weak D match, TRBD1 (5 bases). CDR3 length: 13 amino acids. The CDR3 reads CASSLARVGGYTF. For the CDR3, the DNA is TGTGCCAGCAGCTTAGCCAGGGTGGGCGGCTACACCTTC.

This clonotype was observed many times. The V and J genes are TRBV12-5 and TRBJ2-5; TRBD1 aligns across 9 bases. Trimming removed 5 bases from V and 3 bases from J; junction bases left unmatched: 1. Germline V lookup: CDR1 LGHNT, CDR2 FRNRAP. This CDR3 spans 13 amino acids. The CDR3 here is CASGGDREETQYF. The CDR3 DNA sequence: TGTGCTAGTGGTGGGGACAGGGAAGAGACCCAGTACTTC.

Comments on this clonotype: A much larger clone lies one base from this, so it may be a read error. This CDR3 reads CASSFEAGGPYNEQFF. The CDR3 DNA reads as TGTGCCAGCAGTTTCGAAGCGGGGGGGCCCTACAATGAGCAGTTCTTC. The chain recombines TRBV12-3 or TRBV12-4 with TRBJ2-1; 10 bases align to TRBD2. The V gene end was trimmed by 3 bases and the J gene end by 2 bases; junction bases not matched to a gene: 4. This CDR3 is built from 16 residues.

This clonotype was detected many times. This sequence joins TRBV5-1 and TRBJ2-1; D may be TRBD1 (6 bases). The ends were cut back, 2 bases at V and 8 bases at J, with 20 bases in the middle. From germline, CDR1 is SGHRS and CDR2 YFSETQ. The CDR3 contains 16 residues. Here the CDR3 reads CASSLGKTGRVDEQFF. The CDR3 nucleotides read TGCGCCAGCAGCTTAGGTAAGACAGGTCGTGTTGATGAGCAGTTCTTC.

The chain recombines TRBV19 with TRBJ2-4; D may match TRBD1 or TRBD2 (5 bases each). Trimming removed 2 bases from V and 13 bases from J, with 18 bases in between. The germline V gene has CDR1 LNHDA and CDR2 SQIVND (reference sequence). This CDR3 is 14 amino acids long. Here the CDR3 reads CASSIRGSGGPQYF. The CDR3 region has the DNA TGTGCCAGTAGTATAAGAGGCAGTGGGGGACCCCAGTACTTC. Supplemented by reference TRBV19 and TRBJ2-4, the full variable domain reads DGGITQSPKYLFRKEGQNVTLSCEQNLNHDAMYWYRQDPGQGLRLIYYSQIVNDFQKGDIAEGYSVSREKKESFPLTVTSAQKNPTAFYLCASSIRGSGGPQYFGAGTRLSVL.

The chain is built from TRBV10-3 and TRBJ2-5, with D possibly called TRBD1 or TRBD2 (5 bases each). The V end lost 4 bases, the J end lost 5 bases, and 23 bases lay between the germline ends. Germline CDR1 and CDR2: ENHRY and SYGVKD. This CDR3 spans 17 amino acids. CDR3 region: CAISAGGQGTLGETQYF. Written as DNA, the CDR3 is TGTGCCATCAGTGCTGGCGGGCAGGGAACCTTAGGGGAGACCCAGTACTTC.

This clonotype was recorded many times. The chain employs TRBV7-6 and TRBJ2-3, with D tentatively TRBD1 or TRBD2 (5 bases each). There are 16 residues in the CDR3. Germline CDR1 and CDR2: SGHVS and FNYEAQ. The ends were cut back, 5 bases at V and 2 bases at J, with 17 bases in the middle. The CDR3 reads CASSQPGVGVTDTQYF. DNA for the CDR3: TGTGCCAGCAGCCAGCCTGGGGTGGGGGTCACAGATACGCAGTATTTT.

The genes are TRBV5-1 and TRBJ2-3; 14 bases are shared with TRBD2. CDR1 and CDR2 (germline): SGHRS, YFSETQ. Trimming cost V 3 bases and J 6 bases; bases outside gene matches: 9. The CDR3 runs to 17 residues. In nucleotides, the CDR3 is TGCGCCAGCAGCTCGGGACTAGCGGGGGAGACCCAGGATACGCAGTATTTT. Translating gives CASSSGLAGETQDTQYF.

This clonotype was counted a few times. The chain employs TRBV11-2 and TRBJ2-7; 13 bases map to TRBD2. The CDR3 consists of 17 residues. Per the germline V gene, CDR1 is SGHAT and CDR2 is FQNNGV. CDR3 protein: CASSGLAGDIWSYEQCV. The CDR3 nucleotides are TGTGCCAGCTCTGGACTAGCGGGGGATATTTGGTCCTACGAGCAGTGCGTC.

This clonotype was seen a handful of times. CDR3: CASSLRTGVEAFF. For the CDR3, the DNA is TGTGCCAGCAGTCTCAGGACAGGGGTAGAAGCTTTCTTT. The V gene is TRBV6-5, the J gene TRBJ1-1, with 9 bases lining up with TRBD1. The CDR3 covers 13 residues. Germline CDR1 MNHEY, CDR2 SVGAGI. Trimming took 5 bases from V and 8 from J; bases not matched to a gene: 6.

This clonotype was counted only a few times. The chain recombines TRBV6-1 with TRBJ1-6, with D possibly being TRBD1 (6 bases). Germline assignment: CDR1 MNHNS and CDR2 SASEGT. V was shortened by 0 bases and J by 6 bases, with 15 bases between the two germline ends. This CDR3 has 17 residues. Here the CDR3 DNA reads TGTGCCAGCAGTGAAGCATGGGGGGGGGCAGGTAATTCACCCCTCCACTTT. Translating it yields CASSEAWGGAGNSPLHF.

This clonotype was recorded only once. At one end the junction does not follow the germline gene, possibly because of a read error. This chain uses TRBV29-1 with TRBJ1-3; D may be TRBD1 (5 bases). The CDR3 is 13 amino acids. Germline lookup yields CDR1 SQVTM and CDR2 ANQGSEA. CDR3 amino acids: CSAGERSGDTIYF. Here the CDR3 DNA reads TGCAGCGCGGGGGAAAGGTCTGGAGACACCATATATTTT.

A single count supports this clonotype. This chain connects TRBV6-2 or TRBV6-3 to TRBJ1-4; D uncertain. There are 14 residues in the CDR3. Trimming left V 6 bases short and J 5 bases short, with 13 bases between. The germline V gene encodes CDR1 MNHEY and CDR2 SVGEGT. The CDR3 is CASRNRDLNEKLFF. The CDR3, as DNA: TGTGCCAGCAGGAATCGGGATCTGAATGAAAAACTGTTTTTT.

The V gene is TRBV2, the J gene TRBJ1-6; TRBD1 matches 8 bases. The V segment lost 4 bases and the J segment 4 bases; nucleotides outside the gene matches: 3. The length of the CDR3 is 15 residues. Per germline, CDR1 SNHLY and CDR2 FYNNEI. CDR3: CASSATGGYNSPLHF. The CDR3 DNA sequence: TGTGCCAGCAGTGCCACAGGGGGTTATAATTCACCCCTCCACTTT. Combining the CDR3 with reference TRBV2 and TRBJ1-6 gives the whole variable domain EPEVTQTPSHQVTQMGQEVILRCVPISNHLYFYWYRQILGQKVEFLVSFYNNEISEKSEIFDDQFSVERPDGSNFTLKIRSTKLEDSAMYFCASSATGGYNSPLHFGNGTRLTVT.

The chain combines TRBV10-1 with TRBJ1-1, with D hard to call. The V end was cut by 2 bases, the J end by 1 base, with 8 bases between. Germline V gene sequence: CDR1 WNHNN, CDR2 SYGVQD (reference sequence). This CDR3 is 14 amino acids long. The CDR3 DNA follows: TGCGCCAGCAGTGAGAGTTTAGCGAACACTGAAGCTTTCTTT. Protein product: CASSESLANTEAFF.

This rearrangement joins TRBV15 to TRBJ1-1; D not resolved. The CDR3 is made up of 16 amino acids. Germline CDR1 LNHNV, CDR2 YYDKDF (reference sequence). Trimming took 0 bases from V and 1 from J, leaving 12 bases between them. In DNA form, the CDR3 reads TGTGCCACCAGCAGAGATTGGATGGCAGGGAACACTGAAGCTTTCTTT. Residues: CATSRDWMAGNTEAFF.

V and J are TRBV15 and TRBJ1-6; unclear D gene. The CDR3 loop spans 15 amino acids. Trimming took 0 bases from V and 3 from J, leaving 6 bases between them. Germline CDR1 and CDR2: LNHNV and YYDKDF (reference sequence). The CDR3 nucleotides are TGTGCCACCAGCAGAGATATTAACTATAATTCACCCCTCCACTTT. Translation: CATSRDINYNSPLHF.

Ten or more counts support this clonotype. The V and J genes are TRBV5-1 and TRBJ1-2; a weak D match, TRBD1 (6 bases). The V end was cut by 4 bases, the J end by 6 bases, with 19 bases between. This CDR3 is 15 amino acids long. Germline V lookup: CDR1 SGHRS, CDR2 YFSETQ. Here the CDR3 DNA reads TGCGCCAGCAGCCGCCGGGGGGGGGCCGGGAATGGCTACACCTTC. This codes for CASSRRGGAGNGYTF.

V gene TRBV24-1 combines with J gene TRBJ1-5; tentatively, D is TRBD1 (6 bases). The CDR3 consists of 13 residues. Germline V gives CDR1 KGHDR, CDR2 SFDVKD. Between the trimmed V and J ends, which lost 8 bases and 11 bases, there was a span of 18 bases. CDR3 DNA: TGTGCCACCAACCGGGGGCCGGGGGAGACCCAGCATTTT. Its translation is CATNRGPGETQHF.

Concerning this clonotype itself: Compared with germline, one end of the junction differs, possibly owing to a read error. The gene calls are TRBV7-7 and TRBJ1-5; no definite D call. The CDR3 covers 15 residues. Looked up from germline, CDR1 is SSHAT and CDR2 is FNYEAQ (reference sequence). The CDR3 DNA follows: TGTGCTAGCAGCTCCGGCTTAAGGCCCAATCAGCCCCAGCATTTT. Its translation is CASSSGLRPNQPQHF.

This clonotype has at least ten counts. The chain employs TRBV12-5 and TRBJ2-1; D gene unclear. The V and J ends lost 0 bases and 10 bases respectively, with 7 bases between them. This CDR3 comprises 12 residues. Germline CDR1 LGHNT, CDR2 FRNRAP. CDR3 sequence reads: CASGLVSGEQFF. In nucleotides, the CDR3 is TGTGCTAGTGGTTTGGTATCTGGAGAGCAGTTCTTC. Using reference TRBV12-5 and TRBJ2-1 for the parts outside the CDR3, the full variable domain is DARVTQTPRHKVTEMGQEVTMRCQPILGHNTVFWYRQTMMQGLELLAYFRNRAPLDDSGMPKDRFSAEMPDATLATLKIQPSEPRDSAVYFCASGLVSGEQFFGPGTRLTVL.

This clonotype was seen a handful of times. The genes are TRBV3-1 and TRBJ2-5, with TRBD2 identical over 9 bases. The V segment lost 4 bases and the J segment 4 bases; nucleotides outside the gene matches: 10. CDR3 length equals 16 residues. CDR1 is LGHDT and CDR2 is YNNKEL in the germline V gene (reference sequence). CDR3 sequence reads: CASSRLGLATGETQYF. Here the CDR3 DNA reads TGTGCCAGCAGCCGCTTAGGACTAGCGACGGGAGAGACCCAGTACTTC.

This clonotype was observed many times. The chain links TRBV19 to TRBJ1-2, with D maybe TRBD1 (6 bases). Trimming took off 6 bases at V and 7 bases at J, with 15 bases between the two ends. Germline V gene lookup returns CDR1 LNHDA and CDR2 SQIVND (reference sequence). The CDR3 loop spans 13 amino acids. CDR3 in amino acids: CASSLSGVAGYTF. As DNA, the CDR3 is TGTGCCAGTAGCCTCTCAGGGGTGGCTGGCTACACCTTC.

The chain carries TRBV9 and TRBJ2-7; tentatively, D is TRBD1 (5 bases). The ends were cut back, 3 bases at V and 0 bases at J, with 13 bases in the middle. Looked up from germline, CDR1 is SGDLS and CDR2 is YYNGEE. The length of the CDR3 is 15 residues. This CDR3 is CASSAGQGASYEQYF. Here the CDR3 DNA reads TGTGCCAGCAGCGCAGGACAAGGGGCCTCCTACGAGCAGTACTTC. Full variable domain (missing parts from reference TRBV9 and TRBJ2-7): DSGVTQTPKHLITATGQRVTLRCSPRSGDLSVYWYQQSLDQGLQFLIQYYNGEERAKGNILERFSAQQFPDLHSELNLSSLELGDSALYFCASSAGQGASYEQYFGPGTRLTVT.

The table lists this clonotype with many counts. CDR3 DNA: TGTGCCAGCAGCGCGGGACAGCTAGTAGACCAGCCCCAGCATTTT. Protein sequence: CASSAGQLVDQPQHF. This chain joins TRBV6-1 and TRBJ1-5, with 7 nucleotides matching TRBD1. This CDR3 spans 15 amino acids. The V segment lost 6 bases and the J segment 7 bases; nucleotides outside the gene matches: 12. CDR1 is MNHNS, CDR2 SASEGT, per germline.

This clonotype has only a few counts. The chain recombines TRBV30 with TRBJ2-1; D gene ambiguous. The CDR3 extends over 16 amino acids. V was clipped by 2 bases and J by 5 bases, with 19 bases between them. Germline CDR1 and CDR2: GTSNPN and SVGIG (reference sequence). The CDR3 sequence: CAWSLPQPQPHNEQFF. The DNA for the CDR3 is TGTGCCTGGAGTTTACCCCAACCTCAGCCTCACAATGAGCAGTTCTTC. The full variable domain, in which reference TRBV30 and TRBJ2-1 provide the parts outside the CDR3, is SQTIHQWPATLVQPVGSPLSLECTVEGTSNPNLYWYRQAAGRGLQLLFYSVGIGQISSEVPQNLSASRPQDRQFILSSKKLLLSDSGFYLCAWSLPQPQPHNEQFFGPGTRLTVL.

V is TRBV10-2 and J is TRBJ2-5; no clear D. This CDR3 is 11 amino acids long. V gave up 6 bases and J gave up 4 bases, with 6 bases separating them. Germline CDR1 and CDR2: WSHSY and SAAADI. The CDR3 here is CASRMGETQYF. The CDR3, as DNA: TGCGCCAGCAGAATGGGAGAGACCCAGTACTTC.